This TCR beta chain stems from a study of blood T cell repertoires in COVID-19. Across the whole study: Acute-phase and convalescent COVID-19 samples originated in the United States, Italy and Spain.

Everyone who took part was roughly 18 to 89 years old, and they came from about two dozen US areas. The method was immunoSEQ multiplex PCR; TCRdb's version includes in-frame clones alone and lacks a portion of them. This sample yields some 350,000 clones, of which 75% to 90% are seen a single time; about 1% belongs to the top ten. J was trimmed by 2 bases and V by 4 bases; bases with no gene match: 8. The CDR3 has 17 residues. In germline, CDR1 is LGHDT, CDR2 YNNKEL (reference sequence). The sequencing input was PBMCs or T cells enriched from blood (not recorded which). V gene TRBV3-1 (or the pseudogene TRBV3-2) combines with J gene TRBJ2-5, with 12 bases aligning to TRBD2. The clonotype originates from a man aged 18 to 35 who had recovered from COVID-19. This CDR3 reads CASSPSTSGGQQETQYF. In DNA form, the CDR3 reads TGTGCCAGCAGCCCCTCGACTAGCGGGGGACAACAAGAGACCCAGTACTTC.